This entry describes one TCR beta chain. Its antigen is undetermined. CDR1 is SGHRS and CDR2 is YFSETQ in the germline V gene. This CDR3 comprises 15 residues. Between the trimmed V and J ends, which lost 4 bases and 1 base, there was a span of 13 bases. The individuals who served as donors were healthy Caucasians living in Russia, aged roughly 6 to 95. Through a sample-barcoded 5' primer and a J-beta primer mix, a second PCR was run for about 6 to 11 cycles. TCRdb re-called the 5' RACE reads through MiXCR, storing one row per CDR3 protein. The data show roughly 1,500,000 distinct CDR3 sequences, about 31% seen once. This record comes from a study of blood T cells in healthy people across ages. Findings and caveats of the study: Unsorted PBMC material precluded a definitive naive versus antigen-experienced comparison. Naive CD4+ cell counts and diversity both ran higher in long-lived than in aged donors.

The TCR sequence derives from a woman between 25 and 40 years old in good health. The chain employs TRBV5-1 and TRBJ2-3; D possibly uses TRBD1 or TRBD2 (6 bases each). Input material: blood. CDR3 in DNA: TGCGCCAGCAGCGTAGGGGGGATGGGCACAGATACGCAGTATTTT. Translation gives CASSVGGMGTDTQYF.